Described below is a single TCR beta chain sequence and its context. Germline V lookup: CDR1 SNHLY, CDR2 FYNNEI. The CDR3 loop spans 14 amino acids. V was clipped by 7 bases and J by 5 bases, with 15 bases between them. Assay used: immunoSEQ multiplex PCR; TCRdb lists only in-frame clones, some missing. Of around 150,000 clones listed, about 92% were seen once; the top ten hold around 3.5%. These data originate in a study of T cell responses to AZD1222 COVID-19 vaccine. The material was peripheral blood, obtained 28 days after the second AZD1222 dose. The rearrangement joins TRBV2 to TRBJ1-5, with D unclear. The receptor's source is an adult who received the AZD1222 COVID-19 vaccine. The DNA of the CDR3 is TGTGCCAGCACGCCTATGACGGCGGATCAGCCCCAGCATTTT. It is translated as CASTPMTADQPQHF.